The 10 T cell receptor beta chains below were found in one sample sequenced in a study of Graves' ophthalmopathy and Graves' hyperthyroidism. TCR beta CDR3 amplification used RNA transcripts. HTBI-primed RT-PCR formed the first round, and a multiplex PCR formed the second. TCRdb ran MiXCR on the multiplex PCR reads and lists one entry per CDR3 protein. The sample gives 620,000 or so distinct CDR3 sequences, 20% to 25% of which show up once; around 6.5% is in the top ten. The source material was peripheral blood. These receptors all come from a woman aged 18-35 years with stable Graves' hyperthyroidism. Some clones in this sample may be carry-over from other donors' samples.

In this sample, this clonotype turned up a few times. The chain links TRBV3-1 to TRBJ1-5, with D perhaps matching TRBD1 (5 bases). This CDR3 region has 17 residues. Germline V CDR1 and CDR2: LGHDT, YNNKEL (reference sequence). V was cut by 4 bases and J by 0 bases, with 16 bases left in between. Here the CDR3 DNA reads TGTGCCAGCAGCCCAGCGCAGGGCGGCCCTAGCAATCAGCCCCAGCATTTT. This gives the protein CASSPAQGGPSNQPQHF.

This clonotype was detected many times. J is TRBJ2-5 and V is TRBV20-1; 7 bases are shared with TRBD1. The germline CDR1 and CDR2 sequences are DFQATT and SNEGSKA (reference sequence). This CDR3 has 15 residues. Trimming took 4 bases from V and 2 from J; bases not matched to a gene: 10. The CDR3 DNA reads as TGCAGTGCTAACCCCGGGACAGTCCCACAAGAGACCCAGTACTTC. The encoded protein is CSANPGTVPQETQYF.

This clonotype has at least ten counts. The J gene is TRBJ2-5, the V gene TRBV24-1; D possibly corresponds to TRBD1 (5 bases). Germline V gene sequence: CDR1 KGHDR, CDR2 SFDVKD. Deletions cut 9 bases from V and 5 bases from J, with 18 bases between. This CDR3 has 14 amino acids. The CDR3 region is CATEGFGHGETQYF. As DNA, the CDR3 is TGTGCCACCGAAGGTTTTGGACACGGGGAGACCCAGTACTTC.

This clonotype was seen many times. This chain links TRBV20-1 with TRBJ1-5; 7 bases agree with TRBD1. The CDR3 totals 14 residues. V was clipped by 5 bases and J by 6 bases; unmatched bases: 10. Germline lookup yields CDR1 DFQATT and CDR2 SNEGSKA (reference sequence). CDR3 coding DNA: TGCAGTGCTCAAGCTACAGGGGTCGGTCAGCCCCAGCATTTT. Encoded protein: CSAQATGVGQPQHF.

This clonotype showed up many times. V and J are TRBV20-1 and TRBJ1-1; a possible D gene is TRBD1 (6 bases). V was clipped by 0 bases and J by 10 bases, with 15 bases between them. CDR1 and CDR2 from the germline V gene are DFQATT and SNEGSKA (reference sequence). The CDR3 is 13 amino acids. As DNA, the CDR3 is TGCAGTGCTAGAGACAGGGGCTCCGGCGGAGCTTTCTTT. Its protein product is CSARDRGSGGAFF.

There are a few counts of this clonotype. The chain couples TRBV5-1 to TRBJ2-2; 8 nucleotides match TRBD2. Per the germline V gene, CDR1 is SGHRS and CDR2 is YFSETQ. With 3 bases clipped from V and 1 base from J, the junction kept 5 bases outside the gene matches. The CDR3 spans 16 residues. DNA for the CDR3: TGCGCCAGCAGCTCCGGACTAGCCCAGAACACCGGGGAGCTGTTTTTT. It specifies CASSSGLAQNTGELFF.

This clonotype was picked up many times. J is TRBJ2-2 and V is TRBV20-1, with 8 positions matching TRBD2. This CDR3 is 16 amino acids long. Germline V gene data show CDR1 as DFQATT and CDR2 as SNEGSKA (reference sequence). The junction had 16 bases not matched to a gene; V was cut back by 5 bases and J by 8 bases. The CDR3 here is CSAQAGTRRALGELFF. CDR3 nucleotide sequence: TGCAGTGCTCAGGCCGGGACTAGGCGTGCCTTGGGGGAGCTGTTTTTT.

On this clonotype: The conserved final phenylalanine or tryptophan is absent from the CDR3, which likely points to a read error. In nucleotides, the CDR3 is TGCGCCAGCAGAAAGGATCCCGGGGCGAATGGCAATCAGCCCCAGCATTTG. Amino acid sequence: CASRKDPGANGNQPQHL. This sequence joins TRBV5-1 and TRBJ1-5, with D possibly TRBD1 on 5 matching bases. Germline V lookup: CDR1 SGHRS, CDR2 YFSETQ. V was clipped by 5 bases and J by 2 bases, with 20 bases between them. This CDR3 has 17 residues.

This clonotype came up many times. CDR3: CASTGQALSGNTIYF. DNA of the CDR3: TGTGCCAGCACCGGACAGGCCCTCTCTGGAAACACCATATATTTT. V usage is TRBV6-1 and J usage is TRBJ1-3, with TRBD1 matching over 7 bases. V was clipped by 7 bases and J by 0 bases; unmatched bases: 6. Germline V gives CDR1 MNHNS, CDR2 SASEGT. This CDR3 region has 15 residues.

This clonotype was seen many times. This chain uses TRBV13 with TRBJ2-7; 7 positions match TRBD2. Trimming cost V 5 bases and J 3 bases; bases outside gene matches: 10. Per the germline V gene, CDR1 is PRHDT and CDR2 is FYEKMQ (reference sequence). The length of the CDR3 is 15 residues. DNA of the CDR3: TGTGCCAGCAGCCCCCCTAGCGGATTCCGCTACGAGCAGTACTTC. Translation gives CASSPPSGFRYEQYF.